The rows below give T cell receptor beta chains drawn from one sample of a study of blood T cells in healthy people across ages. TCRdb reanalysed the 5' RACE reads using MiXCR and keeps one entry per CDR3 protein. This sample yields some 1.7 million distinct CDR3 sequences, of which roughly 27% are seen a single time; roughly 8% belongs to the top ten. Specimen: blood. Receptors were obtained from a woman aged 25 to 39 in good health. Each CDR3 is given with its conserved first and last residue. The D gene is left open where the match is weak. Expanded clones are given a class, and other clones once, few, many or no size at all.

V	size	length	J	D	CDR3	DNA
TRBV5-1	.	16	TRBJ2-7	.	CASSLDILSPSYEQYF	TGCGCCAGCAGCTTGGATATACTCTCTCCCTCCTACGAGCAGTACTTC
TRBV28	once	17	TRBJ2-1	TRBD1	CASSLPGTGGTYNEQFF	TGTGCCAGCAGTTTACCCGGGACAGGGGGAACCTACAATGAGCAGTTCTTC
TRBV18	.	16	TRBJ1-1	.	CASSPIVTGARTEAFF	TGTGCCAGCTCACCAATCGTTACGGGCGCGAGGACTGAAGCTTTCTTT
TRBV7-9	.	13	TRBJ2-7	.	CASSHPGLYEQYF	TGTGCCAGCAGCCACCCAGGCCTCTACGAGCAGTACTTC
TRBV5-1	many	16	TRBJ2-7	.	CASSLMVTGTSGEQYF	TGCGCCAGCAGCCTCATGGTTACCGGGACATCTGGCGAGCAGTACTTC
TRBV5-1	.	14	TRBJ2-5	.	CASSLTDLGETQYF	TGCGCCAGCAGCTTGACCGACCTGGGAGAGACCCAGTACTTC
TRBV20-1	.	11	TRBJ2-3	.	CSAALEDTQYF	TGCAGTGCCGCACTAGAGGATACGCAGTATTTT
TRBV3-1	many	15	TRBJ2-5	.	CASSQASSLQETQYF	TGTGCCAGCAGCCAAGCGAGCAGCCTTCAAGAGACCCAGTACTTC
TRBV4-2	.	14	TRBJ1-1	TRBD1	CASSPIDRGSEAFF	TGTGCCAGCAGCCCAATTGACAGGGGCTCTGAAGCTTTCTTT
TRBV5-1	few	16	TRBJ2-1	.	CASSLVSGSIYNEQFF	TGCGCCAGCAGCTTGGTTTCTGGCAGTATATACAATGAGCAGTTCTTC
TRBV7-2	once	15	TRBJ2-1	TRBD2	CASSMAAGGRSEQFF	TGTGCCAGCAGCATGGCAGCGGGAGGGCGGAGTGAGCAGTTCTTC
TRBV29-1	many	13	TRBJ2-7	.	CSVARAYPNEQYF	TGCAGCGTTGCCCGGGCCTATCCTAACGAGCAGTACTTC
TRBV24-1	.	14	TRBJ2-1	.	CATSDLRFNNEQFF	TGTGCCACCAGTGATTTGAGGTTCAACAATGAGCAGTTCTTC